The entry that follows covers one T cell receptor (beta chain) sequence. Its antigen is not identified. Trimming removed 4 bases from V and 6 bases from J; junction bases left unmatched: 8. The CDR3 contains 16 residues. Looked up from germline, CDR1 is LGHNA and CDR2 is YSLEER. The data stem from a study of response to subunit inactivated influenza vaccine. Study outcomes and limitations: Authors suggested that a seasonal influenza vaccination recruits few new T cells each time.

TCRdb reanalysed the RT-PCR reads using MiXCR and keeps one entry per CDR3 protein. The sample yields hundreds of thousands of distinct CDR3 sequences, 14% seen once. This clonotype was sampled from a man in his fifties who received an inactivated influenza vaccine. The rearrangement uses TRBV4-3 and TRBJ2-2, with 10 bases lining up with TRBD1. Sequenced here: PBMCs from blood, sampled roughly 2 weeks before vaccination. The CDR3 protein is CASSRAGTGVPGELFF. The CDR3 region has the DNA TGCGCCAGCAGCCGAGCCGGGACAGGGGTTCCCGGGGAGCTGTTTTTT.